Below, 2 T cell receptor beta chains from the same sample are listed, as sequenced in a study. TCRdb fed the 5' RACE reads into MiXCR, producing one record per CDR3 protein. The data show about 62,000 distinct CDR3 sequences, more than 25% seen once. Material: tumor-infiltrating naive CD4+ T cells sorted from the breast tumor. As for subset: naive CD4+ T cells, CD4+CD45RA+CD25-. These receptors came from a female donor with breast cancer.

The CDR3 here is CASSLKGYNEQFF. CDR3 nucleotide sequence: TGTGCCAGCAGCCTCAAGGGATACAATGAGCAGTTCTTC. The V and J genes are TRBV13 and TRBJ2-1, with D hard to call. V was trimmed by 5 bases and J by 4 bases, leaving 9 bases between them. The CDR3 length is 13 residues. Germline CDR1 and CDR2: PRHDT and FYEKMQ (reference sequence).

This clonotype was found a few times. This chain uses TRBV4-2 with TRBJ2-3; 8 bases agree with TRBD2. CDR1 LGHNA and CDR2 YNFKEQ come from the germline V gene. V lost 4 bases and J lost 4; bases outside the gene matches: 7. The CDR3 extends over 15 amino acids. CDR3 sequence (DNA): TGTGCCAGCAGCCCCAGCGGGAGCGGGTCAGATACGCAGTATTTT. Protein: CASSPSGSGSDTQYF.